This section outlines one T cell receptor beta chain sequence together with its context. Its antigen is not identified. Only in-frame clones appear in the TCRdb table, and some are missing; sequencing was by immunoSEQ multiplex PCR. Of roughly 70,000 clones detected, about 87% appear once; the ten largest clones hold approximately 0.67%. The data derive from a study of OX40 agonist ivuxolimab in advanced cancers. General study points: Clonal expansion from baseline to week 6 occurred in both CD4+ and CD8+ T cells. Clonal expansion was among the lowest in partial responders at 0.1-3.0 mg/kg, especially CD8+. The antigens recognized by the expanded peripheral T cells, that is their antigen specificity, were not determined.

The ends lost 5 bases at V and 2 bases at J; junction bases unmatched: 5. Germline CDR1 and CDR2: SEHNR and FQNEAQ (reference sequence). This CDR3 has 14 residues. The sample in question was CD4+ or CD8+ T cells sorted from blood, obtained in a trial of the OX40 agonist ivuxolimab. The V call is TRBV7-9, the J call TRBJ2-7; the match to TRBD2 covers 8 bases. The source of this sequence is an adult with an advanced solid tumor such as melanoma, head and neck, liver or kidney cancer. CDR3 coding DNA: TGTGCCAGCAGCCCAGGCGGGGGGCCCTACGAGCAGTACTTC. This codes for CASSPGGGPYEQYF.